The 13 T cell receptor beta chains below all came from one sample that was sequenced in a study of blood T cell repertoires in COVID-19. Libraries were prepared by immunoSEQ multiplex PCR; TCRdb keeps only in-frame clonotypes and omits some of them. The repertoire has over 200,000 clones, 70% to 90% of them found once; the top ten carry about 10%. Input material: PBMCs or T cells enriched from blood (not recorded which). The source of these receptors is a man aged 25 to 40 who had recovered from COVID-19.

The rearrangement joins TRBV6-5 to TRBJ1-4; 7 nucleotides match TRBD1. This CDR3 contains 15 residues. With 6 bases clipped from V and 3 bases from J, the junction kept 7 bases outside the gene matches. Germline-derived CDR1 and CDR2 are MNHEY and SVGAGI. For the CDR3, the DNA is TGTGCCAGCAGCCCCGACAGGGTAGCTAATGAAAAACTGTTTTTT. Translated, it gives CASSPDRVANEKLFF.

The chain combines TRBV7-9 with TRBJ1-2, with D unresolved. Germline V gives CDR1 SEHNR, CDR2 FQNEAQ (reference sequence). Between the trimmed V and J ends, which lost 4 bases and 0 bases, there was a span of 9 bases. The CDR3 has 14 residues. The CDR3 sequence: CASSSVPANYGYTF. Written as DNA, the CDR3 is TGTGCCAGCAGCTCCGTTCCGGCTAACTATGGCTACACCTTC. Supplemented by reference TRBV7-9 and TRBJ1-2, the full variable domain reads DTGVSQNPRHKITKRGQNVTFRCDPISEHNRLYWYRQTLGQGPEFLTYFQNEAQLEKSRLLSDRFSAERPKGSFSTLEIQRTEQGDSAMYLCASSSVPANYGYTFGSGTRLTVV.

V gene TRBV13 combines with J gene TRBJ2-7; 8 bases map to TRBD2. V dropped 6 bases and J dropped 2; count of bases not matched to a gene: 9. CDR1 is PRHDT and CDR2 is FYEKMQ in the germline V gene (reference sequence). This CDR3 contains 15 residues. The CDR3 coding sequence is TGTGCCAGCAGTCCTGCTAGCGGGCGGGCCTACGAGCAGTACTTC. Protein sequence: CASSPASGRAYEQYF.

This rearrangement joins TRBV4-1 to TRBJ2-7; a weak D match, TRBD2 (5 bases). V was cut by 1 base and J by 3 bases, with 13 bases left in between. The CDR3 runs to 15 residues. Germline V CDR1 and CDR2: MGHRA, YSYEKL. CDR3 sequence reads: CASSQVSGGHYEQYF. The CDR3 DNA follows: TGCGCCAGCAGCCAAGTCTCTGGCGGGCACTACGAGCAGTACTTC.

This sequence joins TRBV7-8 and TRBJ1-2; no definite D call. Germline V gene sequence: CDR1 SGHVS, CDR2 FQNEAQ. The CDR3 is 14 residues long. Trimming shortened V by 2 bases and J by 9 bases, and 16 bases separated the two germline ends. The CDR3: CASSLIGEGLSYTF. DNA for the CDR3: TGTGCCAGCAGCTTAATTGGTGAGGGTTTGAGCTACACCTTC.

The chain joins TRBV27 to TRBJ1-2, with 7 bases lining up with TRBD1. Trimming took 6 bases from V and 4 from J; bases not matched to a gene: 11. Germline CDR1 MNHEY, CDR2 SMNVEV (reference sequence). The CDR3 has 15 residues. CDR3 nucleotide sequence: TGTGCCAGCAGACTGACCGGACAGGCCCCCTATGGCTACACCTTC. Translating gives CASRLTGQAPYGYTF.

This rearrangement joins TRBV5-1 to TRBJ1-4; 9 nucleotides agree with TRBD1. CDR3 length: 14 residues. V lost 4 bases to trimming and J lost 7 bases; unmatched junction nucleotides: 5. Germline values: CDR1 SGHRS, CDR2 YFSETQ. For the CDR3, the DNA is TGCGCCAGCAGCCCCGGGACAGGGATTGAAAAACTGTTTTTT. Its protein is CASSPGTGIEKLFF. Complete variable domain (other parts from reference TRBV5-1 and TRBJ1-4): KAGVTQTPRYLIKTRGQQVTLSCSPISGHRSVSWYQQTPGQGLQFLFEYFSETQRNKGNFPGRFSGRQFSNSRSEMNVSTLELGDSALYLCASSPGTGIEKLFFGSGTQLSVL.

This chain links TRBV30 with TRBJ1-6, with TRBD1 matching 9 bases. Trimming took 3 bases from V and 9 from J; bases not matched to a gene: 6. The length of the CDR3 is 14 residues. CDR1 and CDR2 from the germline V gene are GTSNPN and SVGIG (reference sequence). The CDR3 DNA follows: TGTGCCTGGAGCGAGCGACAGGGGGGTTCACCCCTCCACTTT. This gives the protein CAWSERQGGSPLHF.

The rearrangement joins TRBV10-1 to TRBJ2-7, with 8 positions matching TRBD1. With V trimmed by 5 bases and J by 2 bases, 8 bases remained unmatched. The CDR3 contains 15 residues. Germline V gene lookup returns CDR1 WNHNN and CDR2 SYGVQD (reference sequence). The CDR3 here is CASSPSGQGPYEQYF. The CDR3, as DNA: TGCGCCAGCAGTCCTTCAGGACAGGGACCCTACGAGCAGTACTTC.

V usage is TRBV6-5 and J usage is TRBJ1-5; D gene unclear. The CDR3 has 15 residues. Trimming removed 4 bases from V and 1 base from J, with 11 bases in between. Germline CDR1 is MNHEY and CDR2 is SVGAGI. The CDR3, as DNA: TGTGCCAGCAGTTCGACGGCGGGGAGCAATCAGCCCCAGCATTTT. Amino acids: CASSSTAGSNQPQHF.

The V gene is TRBV6-5, the J gene TRBJ1-3; D is perhaps TRBD1 (6 bases). The CDR3 is made up of 13 amino acids. CDR1 is MNHEY and CDR2 is SVGAGI in the germline V gene. V lost 7 bases, J lost 4 bases, and 11 bases lay in between. CDR3 sequence reads: CASTNGGGNTIYF. The DNA for the CDR3 is TGTGCCAGCACCAATGGGGGCGGAAACACCATATATTTT.

This chain uses TRBV4-3 with TRBJ2-2, with a possible D match to TRBD2 (7 bases). Germline V CDR1 and CDR2: LGHNA, YSLEER. This CDR3 comprises 15 residues. The V gene lost 0 bases and the J gene lost 5 bases, with 10 bases spanning the gap. The CDR3 loop reads CASSQEEGGTGELFF. Here the CDR3 DNA reads TGCGCCAGCAGCCAAGAAGAGGGGGGGACCGGGGAGCTGTTTTTT.

The chain couples TRBV10-3 to TRBJ1-1; tentative D call: TRBD1 (5 bases). Germline CDR1 ENHRY, CDR2 SYGVKD. V gave up 4 bases and J gave up 2 bases, with 11 bases separating them. The CDR3 spans 14 residues. This CDR3 reads CAISGTSGNTEAFF. The DNA of the CDR3 is TGTGCCATCAGTGGGACAAGTGGTAACACTGAAGCTTTCTTT.